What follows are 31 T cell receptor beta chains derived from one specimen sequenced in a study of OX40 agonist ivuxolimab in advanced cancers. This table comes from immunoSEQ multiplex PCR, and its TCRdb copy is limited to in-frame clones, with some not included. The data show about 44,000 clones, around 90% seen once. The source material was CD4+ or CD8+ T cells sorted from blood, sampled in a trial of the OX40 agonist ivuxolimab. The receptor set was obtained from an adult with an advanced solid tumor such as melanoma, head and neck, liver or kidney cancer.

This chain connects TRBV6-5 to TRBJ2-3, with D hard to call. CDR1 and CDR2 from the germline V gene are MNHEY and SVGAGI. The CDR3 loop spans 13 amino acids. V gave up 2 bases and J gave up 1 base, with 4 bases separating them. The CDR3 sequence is CASSYMGTDTQYF. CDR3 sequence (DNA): TGTGCCAGCAGTTACATGGGCACAGATACGCAGTATTTT.

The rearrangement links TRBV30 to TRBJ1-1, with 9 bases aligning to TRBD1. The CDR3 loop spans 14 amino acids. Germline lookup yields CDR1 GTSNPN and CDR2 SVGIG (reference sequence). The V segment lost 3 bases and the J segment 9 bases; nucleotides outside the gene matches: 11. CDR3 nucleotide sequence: TGTGCCTGGAGCGCCGGGACAGGGAAAGATCAAGCTTTCTTT. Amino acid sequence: CAWSAGTGKDQAFF.

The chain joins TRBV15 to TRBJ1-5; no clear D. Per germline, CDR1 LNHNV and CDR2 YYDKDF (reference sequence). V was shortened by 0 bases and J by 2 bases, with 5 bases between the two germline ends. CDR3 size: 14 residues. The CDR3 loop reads CATSRDYGNQPQHF. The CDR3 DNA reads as TGTGCCACCAGCAGAGATTATGGCAATCAGCCCCAGCATTTT.

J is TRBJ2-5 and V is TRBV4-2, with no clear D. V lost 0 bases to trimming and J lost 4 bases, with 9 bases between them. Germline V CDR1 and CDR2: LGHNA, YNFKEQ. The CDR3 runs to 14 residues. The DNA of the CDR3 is TGTGCCAGCAGCCAAGAGAATCTGGGAGAGACCCAGTACTTC. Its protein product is CASSQENLGETQYF.

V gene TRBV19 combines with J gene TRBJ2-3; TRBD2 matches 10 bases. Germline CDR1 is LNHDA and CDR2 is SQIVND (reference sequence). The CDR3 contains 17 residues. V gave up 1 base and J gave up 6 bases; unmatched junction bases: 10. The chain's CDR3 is CASSIVWSGREDDTQYF. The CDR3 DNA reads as TGTGCCAGTAGTATAGTATGGAGCGGGAGGGAGGACGATACGCAGTATTTT. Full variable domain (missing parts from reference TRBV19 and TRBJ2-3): DGGITQSPKYLFRKEGQNVTLSCEQNLNHDAMYWYRQDPGQGLRLIYYSQIVNDFQKGDIAEGYSVSREKKESFPLTVTSAQKNPTAFYLCASSIVWSGREDDTQYFGPGTRLTVL.

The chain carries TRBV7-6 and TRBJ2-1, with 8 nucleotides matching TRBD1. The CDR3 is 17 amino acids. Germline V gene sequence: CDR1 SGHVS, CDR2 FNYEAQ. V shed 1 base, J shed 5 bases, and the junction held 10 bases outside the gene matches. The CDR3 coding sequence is TGTGCCAGCAGCTTAGTGCTTACAGGGGGAAGGGACAATGAGCAGTTCTTC. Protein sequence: CASSLVLTGGRDNEQFF.

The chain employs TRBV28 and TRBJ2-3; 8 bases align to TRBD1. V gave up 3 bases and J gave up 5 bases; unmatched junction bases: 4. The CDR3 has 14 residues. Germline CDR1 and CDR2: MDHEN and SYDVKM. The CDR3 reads CASSLTGAGDTQYF. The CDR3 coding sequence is TGTGCCAGCAGTTTGACAGGGGCGGGAGATACGCAGTATTTT.

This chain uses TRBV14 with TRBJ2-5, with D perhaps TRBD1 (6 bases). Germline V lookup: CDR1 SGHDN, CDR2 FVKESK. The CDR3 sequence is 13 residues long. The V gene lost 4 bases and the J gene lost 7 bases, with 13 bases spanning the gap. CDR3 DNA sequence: TGTGCCAGCAGCCTCCAGGGGTTGGTGACCCAGTACTTC. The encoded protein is CASSLQGLVTQYF.

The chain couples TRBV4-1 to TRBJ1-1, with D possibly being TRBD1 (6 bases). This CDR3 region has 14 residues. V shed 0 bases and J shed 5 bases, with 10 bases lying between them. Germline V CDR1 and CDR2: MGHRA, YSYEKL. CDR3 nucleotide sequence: TGCGCCAGCAGCCAAGAATACAGGGATACTGAAGCTTTCTTT. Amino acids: CASSQEYRDTEAFF.

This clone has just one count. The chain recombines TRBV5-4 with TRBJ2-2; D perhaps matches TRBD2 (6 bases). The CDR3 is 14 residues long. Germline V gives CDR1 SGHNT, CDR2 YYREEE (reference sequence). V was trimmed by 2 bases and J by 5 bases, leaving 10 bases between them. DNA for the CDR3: TGTGCCAGCAGCTTCCAGGGAGGAACCGGGGAGCTGTTTTTT. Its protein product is CASSFQGGTGELFF.

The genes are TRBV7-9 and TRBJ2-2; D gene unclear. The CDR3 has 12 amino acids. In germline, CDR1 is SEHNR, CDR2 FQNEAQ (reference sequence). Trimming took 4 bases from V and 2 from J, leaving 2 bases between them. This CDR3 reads CASSSNTGELFF. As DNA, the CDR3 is TGTGCCAGCAGCTCCAACACCGGGGAGCTGTTTTTT.

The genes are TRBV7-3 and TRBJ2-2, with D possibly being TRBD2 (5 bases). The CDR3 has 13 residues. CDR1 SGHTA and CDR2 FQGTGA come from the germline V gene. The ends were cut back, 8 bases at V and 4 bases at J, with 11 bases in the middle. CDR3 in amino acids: CASRGPGTGELFF. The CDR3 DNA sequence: TGTGCCAGCCGAGGGCCGGGCACCGGGGAGCTGTTTTTT.

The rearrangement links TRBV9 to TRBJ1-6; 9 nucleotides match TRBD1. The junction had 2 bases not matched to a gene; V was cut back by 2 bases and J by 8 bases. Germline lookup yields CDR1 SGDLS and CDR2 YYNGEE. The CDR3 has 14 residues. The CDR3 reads CASSVGTGYSPLHF. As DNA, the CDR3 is TGTGCCAGCAGCGTCGGGACAGGGTATTCACCCCTCCACTTT.

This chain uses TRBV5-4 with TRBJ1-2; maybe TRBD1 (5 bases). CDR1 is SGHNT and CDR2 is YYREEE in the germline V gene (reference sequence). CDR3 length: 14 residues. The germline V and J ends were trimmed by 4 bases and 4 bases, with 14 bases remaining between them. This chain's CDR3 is CASSPTRGSYGYTF. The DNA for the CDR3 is TGTGCCAGCAGCCCAACAAGGGGTAGCTATGGCTACACCTTC.

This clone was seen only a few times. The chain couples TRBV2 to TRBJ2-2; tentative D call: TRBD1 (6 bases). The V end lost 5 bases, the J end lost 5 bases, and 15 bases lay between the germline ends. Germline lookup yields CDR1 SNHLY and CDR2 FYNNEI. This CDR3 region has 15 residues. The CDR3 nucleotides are TGTGCCAGCAGTCAATCACGAACAGGGACCGGGGAGCTGTTTTTT. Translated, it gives CASSQSRTGTGELFF.

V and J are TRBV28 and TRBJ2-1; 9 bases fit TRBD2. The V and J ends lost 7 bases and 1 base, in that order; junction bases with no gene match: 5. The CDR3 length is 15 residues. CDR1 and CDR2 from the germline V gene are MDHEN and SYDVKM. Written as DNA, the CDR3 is TGTGCCAGCACCCTTAGCGGGAGTTCCTACAATGAGCAGTTCTTC. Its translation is CASTLSGSSYNEQFF.

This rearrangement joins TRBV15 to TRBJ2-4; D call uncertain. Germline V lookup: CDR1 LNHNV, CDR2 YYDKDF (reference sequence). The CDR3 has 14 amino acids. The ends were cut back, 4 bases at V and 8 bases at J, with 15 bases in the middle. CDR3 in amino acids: CATSTEGNLDIQYF. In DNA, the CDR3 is TGTGCCACCAGCACCGAAGGGAATTTGGACATTCAGTACTTC.

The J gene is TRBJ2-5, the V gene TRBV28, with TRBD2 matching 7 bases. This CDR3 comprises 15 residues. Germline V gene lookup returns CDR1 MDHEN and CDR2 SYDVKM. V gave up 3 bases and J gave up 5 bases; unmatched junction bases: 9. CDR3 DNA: TGTGCCAGCAGTTTGCCCCAACTAGCGTACGAGACCCAGTACTTC. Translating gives CASSLPQLAYETQYF.

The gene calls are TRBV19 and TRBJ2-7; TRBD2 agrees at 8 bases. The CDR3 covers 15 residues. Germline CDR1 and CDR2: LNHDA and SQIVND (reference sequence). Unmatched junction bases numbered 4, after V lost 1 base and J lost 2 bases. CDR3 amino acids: CASSIGSGGAYEQYF. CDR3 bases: TGTGCCAGTAGTATAGGCAGCGGGGGTGCCTACGAGCAGTACTTC.

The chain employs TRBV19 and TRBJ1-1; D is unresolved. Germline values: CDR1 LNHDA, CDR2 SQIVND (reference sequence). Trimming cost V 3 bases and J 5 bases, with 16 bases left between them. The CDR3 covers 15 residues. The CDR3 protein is CASSMVATAGTEAFF. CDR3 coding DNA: TGTGCCAGTAGTATGGTGGCGACGGCCGGGACTGAAGCTTTCTTT.

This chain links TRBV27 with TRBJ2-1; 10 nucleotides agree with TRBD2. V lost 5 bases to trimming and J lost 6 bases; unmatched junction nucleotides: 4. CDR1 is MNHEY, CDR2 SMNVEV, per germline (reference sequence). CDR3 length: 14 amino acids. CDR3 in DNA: TGTGCCAGCAGTAGACTAGCGGGTCTCAATGAGCAGTTCTTC. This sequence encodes CASSRLAGLNEQFF.

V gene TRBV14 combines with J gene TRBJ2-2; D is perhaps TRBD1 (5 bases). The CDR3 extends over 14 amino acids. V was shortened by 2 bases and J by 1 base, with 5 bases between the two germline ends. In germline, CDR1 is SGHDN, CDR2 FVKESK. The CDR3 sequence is CASSQQGNTGELFF. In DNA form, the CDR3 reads TGTGCCAGCAGCCAACAGGGGAACACCGGGGAGCTGTTTTTT.

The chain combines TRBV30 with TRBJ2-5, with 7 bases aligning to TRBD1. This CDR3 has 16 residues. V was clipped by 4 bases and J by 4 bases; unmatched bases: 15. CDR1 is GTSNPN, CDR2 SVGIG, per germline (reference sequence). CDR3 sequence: CAWIDNPGQLAETQYF. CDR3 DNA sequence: TGTGCCTGGATCGACAACCCGGGACAGTTAGCAGAGACCCAGTACTTC.

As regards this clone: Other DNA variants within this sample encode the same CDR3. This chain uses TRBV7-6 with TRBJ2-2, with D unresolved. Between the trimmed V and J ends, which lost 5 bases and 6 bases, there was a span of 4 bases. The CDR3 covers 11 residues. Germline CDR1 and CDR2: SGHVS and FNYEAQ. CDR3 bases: TGTGCCAGCAGCCGCTCCGGGGAGCTGTTTTTT. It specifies CASSRSGELFF.

The CDR3 nucleotides are TGTGCCAGCAGGGCAGGGGGCCAAGAGACCCAGTACTTC. Protein: CASRAGGQETQYF. This rearrangement joins TRBV7-9 to TRBJ2-5; 7 bases fit TRBD1. The length of the CDR3 is 13 residues. After removal of 6 bases from V and 1 base from J, the junction contained 2 bases not matched to a gene. In germline, CDR1 is SEHNR, CDR2 FQNEAQ (reference sequence).

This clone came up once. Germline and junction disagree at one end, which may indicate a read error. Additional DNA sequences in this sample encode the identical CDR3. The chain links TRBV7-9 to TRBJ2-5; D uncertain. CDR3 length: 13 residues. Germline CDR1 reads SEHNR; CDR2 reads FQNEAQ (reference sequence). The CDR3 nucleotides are TGTGCCAGCAGCTTAGTTGAGCTGGAGACTCAGTACTTC. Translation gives CASSLVELETQYF.

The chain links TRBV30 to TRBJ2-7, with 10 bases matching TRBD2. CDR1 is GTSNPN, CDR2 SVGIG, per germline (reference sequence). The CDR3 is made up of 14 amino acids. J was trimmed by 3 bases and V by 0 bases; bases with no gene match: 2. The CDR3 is CAWSVVAGGYEQYF. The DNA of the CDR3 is TGTGCCTGGAGTGTAGTAGCGGGAGGCTACGAGCAGTACTTC.

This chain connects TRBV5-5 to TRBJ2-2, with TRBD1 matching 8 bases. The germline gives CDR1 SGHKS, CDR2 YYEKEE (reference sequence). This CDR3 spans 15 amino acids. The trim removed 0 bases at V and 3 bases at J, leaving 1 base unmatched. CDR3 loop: CASSLAGGHTGELFF. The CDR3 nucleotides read TGTGCCAGCAGCTTGGCAGGGGGCCACACCGGGGAGCTGTTTTTT.

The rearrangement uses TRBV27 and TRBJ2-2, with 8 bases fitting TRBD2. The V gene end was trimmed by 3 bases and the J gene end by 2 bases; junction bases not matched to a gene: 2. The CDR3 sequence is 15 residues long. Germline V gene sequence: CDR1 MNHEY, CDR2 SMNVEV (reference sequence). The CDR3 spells CASSFSGANTGELFF. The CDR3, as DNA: TGTGCCAGCAGTTTTAGCGGGGCTAACACCGGGGAGCTGTTTTTT.

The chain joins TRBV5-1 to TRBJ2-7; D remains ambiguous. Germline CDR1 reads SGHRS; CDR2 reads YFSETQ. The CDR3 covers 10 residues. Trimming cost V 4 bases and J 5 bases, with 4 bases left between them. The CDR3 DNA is TGCGCCAGCAGCGCCGACGAGCAGTACTTC. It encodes CASSADEQYF.

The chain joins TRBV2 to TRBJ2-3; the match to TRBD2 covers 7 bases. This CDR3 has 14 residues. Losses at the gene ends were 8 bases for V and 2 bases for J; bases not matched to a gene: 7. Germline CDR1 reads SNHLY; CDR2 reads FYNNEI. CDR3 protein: CASRGESSTDTQYF. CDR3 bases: TGTGCCAGCCGGGGGGAGTCCTCCACAGATACGCAGTATTTT.